The 27 T cell receptor beta chains reported below all come from one sample, sequenced in a study of control samples from healthy donors and cancer patients. Assay: immunoSEQ multiplex PCR; the TCRdb copy retains only in-frame clones and omits some. Of about 150,000 clones in the sample, about 89% were seen once. Sequenced material: blood. The origin of the receptors is a man aged 25-45 years in good health.

This chain uses TRBV5-5 with TRBJ1-1; D perhaps matches TRBD1 (6 bases). The V gene lost 7 bases and the J gene lost 8 bases, with 27 bases spanning the gap. CDR1 SGHKS and CDR2 YYEKEE come from the germline V gene (reference sequence). This CDR3 has 16 amino acids. The CDR3 DNA reads as TGTGCCAGCTCCGGGGGCCGAGAAAGCTTGTTGGGGGAAGCTTTCTTT. Its protein is CASSGGRESLLGEAFF.

CDR3 sequence: CASSYGTGGLEQYF. The CDR3 region has the DNA TGTGCCAGCAGTTACGGGACAGGGGGCCTCGAGCAGTACTTC. The chain has TRBV6-6 and TRBJ2-7, with TRBD1 matching 12 bases. The CDR3 consists of 14 residues. V gave up 2 bases and J gave up 6 bases; unmatched junction bases: 2. Germline CDR1 is MNHNY and CDR2 is SVGAGI (reference sequence).

This clone was seen just once. The rearrangement uses TRBV10-1 and TRBJ2-4, with 13 bases matching TRBD2. With V trimmed by 0 bases and J by 0 bases, 14 bases remained unmatched. This CDR3 contains 22 residues. Looked up from germline, CDR1 is WNHNN and CDR2 is SYGVQD (reference sequence). The CDR3 here is CASSESGLAGEHYGRAKNIQYF. DNA of the CDR3: TGCGCCAGCAGTGAGTCAGGACTAGCGGGGGAGCACTACGGTCGAGCCAAAAACATTCAGTACTTC.

This chain uses TRBV29-1 with TRBJ1-5; tentatively, D is TRBD1 (5 bases). CDR3 size: 12 residues. CDR1 and CDR2 from the germline V gene are SQVTM and ANQGSEA. The ends were cut back, 3 bases at V and 5 bases at J, with 8 bases in the middle. DNA for the CDR3: TGCAGCGTTGAGGGGGGGGATCAGCCCCAGCATTTT. This sequence encodes CSVEGGDQPQHF.

The chain carries TRBV2 and TRBJ2-7, with D hard to call. CDR1 is SNHLY and CDR2 is FYNNEI in the germline V gene. V gave up 8 bases and J gave up 6 bases, with 17 bases separating them. CDR3 size: 13 residues. The CDR3 bases are TGTGCCAGCCGGACCTCACCTACTCCCGAGCAGTACTTC. Protein product: CASRTSPTPEQYF.

The gene calls are TRBV5-6 and TRBJ1-1, with 7 bases fitting TRBD1. In germline, CDR1 is SGHDT, CDR2 YYEEEE. Unmatched junction bases numbered 13, after V lost 4 bases and J lost 4 bases. The CDR3 has 16 amino acids. DNA of the CDR3: TGTGCCAGCAGCGCCGAAACAGGGGTATCACCCACTGAAGCTTTCTTT. Its translation: CASSAETGVSPTEAFF.

The chain links TRBV7-2 to TRBJ2-5; 11 bases line up with TRBD1. The CDR3 loop spans 15 amino acids. CDR1 is SGHTA, CDR2 FQGNSA, per germline. The V gene end was trimmed by 5 bases and the J gene end by 4 bases; junction bases not matched to a gene: 6. The CDR3 region has the DNA TGTGCCAGCAGCCCCGCGGGACAGGGGGTAGAGACCCAGTACTTC. Protein product: CASSPAGQGVETQYF.

This sequence joins TRBV12-5 and TRBJ1-2; TRBD1 matches 9 bases. Germline-derived CDR1 and CDR2 are LGHNT and FRNRAP. The CDR3 consists of 13 residues. V was pared by 6 bases and J by 6 bases, with 5 bases of the junction left unmatched. The CDR3 DNA reads as TGTGCTAGTGGACCGGGACAGGGCAATGGCTACACCTTC. It codes for CASGPGQGNGYTF.

This clone was detected once. This chain links TRBV6-6 with TRBJ2-7; 9 bases are a match to TRBD1. J was trimmed by 5 bases and V by 0 bases; bases with no gene match: 5. Germline loops: CDR1 MNHNY, CDR2 SVGAGI (reference sequence). The length of the CDR3 is 15 residues. For the CDR3, the DNA is TGTGCCAGCAGTTACTCGCGACAGGGGGGCAACGAGCAGTACTTC. This encodes CASSYSRQGGNEQYF.

The chain links TRBV3-1 (or the pseudogene TRBV3-2) to TRBJ2-3; 7 nucleotides align to TRBD1. Germline lookup yields CDR1 LGHDT and CDR2 YNNKEL (reference sequence). There are 19 residues in the CDR3. V lost 0 bases and J lost 4; bases outside the gene matches: 16. The CDR3 DNA is TGTGCCAGCAGCCAAGATTTATCTTTGAGCAATCAGGGGGCAGATACGCAGTATTTT. Protein: CASSQDLSLSNQGADTQYF.

The gene calls are TRBV12-3 or TRBV12-4 and TRBJ1-1; D uncertain. The CDR3 consists of 12 residues. Trimming shortened V by 3 bases and J by 6 bases, and 8 bases separated the two germline ends. In DNA form, the CDR3 reads TGTGCCAGCAGTTTGGGGTACGCTGAAGCTTTCTTT. Residues: CASSLGYAEAFF.

The rearrangement uses TRBV6-5 and TRBJ2-3; 10 nucleotides line up with TRBD2. V lost 4 bases, J lost 7 bases, and 2 bases stayed unmatched. Germline V gene lookup returns CDR1 MNHEY and CDR2 SVGAGI. This CDR3 has 13 residues. The CDR3 DNA follows: TGTGCCAGCAGTTCTAGCGGGAGTTATACGCAGTATTTT. This encodes CASSSSGSYTQYF.

The genes are TRBV10-1 and TRBJ2-3; no clear D gene. The CDR3 runs to 13 residues. The V end lost 9 bases, the J end lost 0 bases, and 10 bases lay between the germline ends. The germline V gene has CDR1 WNHNN and CDR2 SYGVQD (reference sequence). Written as DNA, the CDR3 is TGCGCCAGGGGGAATAGGAGCACAGATACGCAGTATTTT. This encodes CARGNRSTDTQYF.

The J gene is TRBJ2-7, the V gene TRBV11-3, with 8 bases aligning to TRBD1. Losses at the gene ends were 1 base for V and 5 bases for J; bases not matched to a gene: 1. The V gene's germline CDR1 is SGHNT and CDR2 YENEEA. This CDR3 comprises 13 residues. As DNA, the CDR3 is TGTGCCAGCAGCTTAGGACAGGGGAACGAGCAGTACTTC. Its protein is CASSLGQGNEQYF.

Only one count was recorded for this clone. The V gene is TRBV18, the J gene TRBJ1-3, with TRBD1 matching over 8 bases. This CDR3 has 15 amino acids. Per the germline V gene, CDR1 is KGHSH and CDR2 is LQKENI. Trimming at V came to 3 bases and at J to 0 bases, leaving 1 base not matched to a gene. The CDR3 here is CASSPGQDSGNTIYF. The CDR3 DNA is TGTGCCAGCTCACCGGGACAGGACTCTGGAAACACCATATATTTT.

This chain uses TRBV6-2 or TRBV6-3 with TRBJ1-2; D remains ambiguous. Trimming pared 2 bases from V and 6 bases from J, leaving 10 bases between. Germline CDR1 MNHEY, CDR2 SVGEGT. This CDR3 is built from 13 residues. CDR3 bases: TGTGCCAGCAGTTACCCGACCGTTAATGGCTACACCTTC. Protein: CASSYPTVNGYTF.

The sample holds one count of this clone. The rearrangement joins TRBV28 to TRBJ1-3, with D hard to call. Trimming stripped 7 bases from V and 0 bases from J, with 10 bases between. The germline gives CDR1 MDHEN, CDR2 SYDVKM. The CDR3 is 14 amino acids. CDR3 sequence (DNA): TGTGCCAGCACCCAACCAAGCTCTGGAAACACCATATATTTT. Protein sequence: CASTQPSSGNTIYF. The full variable domain, with the rest looked up from reference TRBV28 and TRBJ1-3, is DVKVTQSSRYLVKRTGEKVFLECVQDMDHENMFWYRQDPGLGLRLIYFSYDVKMKEKGDIPEGYSVSREKKERFSLILESASTNQTSMYLCASTQPSSGNTIYFGEGSWLTVV.

The rearrangement uses TRBV5-6 and TRBJ2-7, with D unresolved. The V gene's germline CDR1 is SGHDT and CDR2 YYEEEE. V shed 4 bases and J shed 1 base, with 9 bases lying between them. The CDR3 runs to 13 residues. The CDR3 loop reads CASSVSASYEQYF. CDR3 coding DNA: TGTGCCAGCAGCGTTTCAGCATCCTACGAGCAGTACTTC.

The chain couples TRBV20-1 to TRBJ2-1, with TRBD1 matching over 10 bases. With V trimmed by 3 bases and J by 5 bases, 4 bases remained unmatched. The length of the CDR3 is 14 residues. Germline CDR1 DFQATT, CDR2 SNEGSKA (reference sequence). This CDR3 is CSASEGQGNNEQFF. The CDR3 nucleotides are TGCAGTGCTAGTGAGGGACAGGGGAACAATGAGCAGTTCTTC.

The chain carries TRBV7-2 and TRBJ2-1; D is possibly TRBD1 or TRBD2 (5 bases each). The ends were cut back, 1 base at V and 8 bases at J, with 9 bases in the middle. Germline CDR1 and CDR2: SGHTA and FQGNSA. The CDR3 covers 13 residues. As DNA, the CDR3 is TGTGCCAGCAGCTTAGGGGGGAACTATGAGCAGTTCTTC. Protein sequence: CASSLGGNYEQFF.

The chain links TRBV29-1 to TRBJ2-5, with 9 positions matching TRBD2. V trimming: 6 bases; J trimming: 5 bases; junction bases outside the gene matches: 7. CDR1 is SQVTM, CDR2 ANQGSEA, per germline. CDR3 length: 13 amino acids. CDR3 nucleotides: TGCAGCGTCGCGGGACTAGCCCAGGAGACCCAGTACTTC. It encodes CSVAGLAQETQYF.

The V gene is TRBV6-5, the J gene TRBJ1-4, with TRBD1 matching 7 bases. Germline-derived CDR1 and CDR2 are MNHEY and SVGAGI. There are 15 residues in the CDR3. Trimming at V came to 0 bases and at J to 7 bases, leaving 5 bases not matched to a gene. The CDR3 region is CASSYSQGQGEKLFF. In DNA form, the CDR3 reads TGTGCCAGCAGTTACTCACAGGGGCAGGGTGAAAAACTGTTTTTT.

This chain links TRBV12-3 or TRBV12-4 with TRBJ1-2; D is possibly TRBD1 (6 bases). The CDR3 extends over 12 amino acids. Trimming cost V 10 bases and J 7 bases, with 16 bases left between them. CDR3 in amino acids: CATSRGAGGYTF. In DNA form, the CDR3 reads TGTGCCACCTCACGGGGGGCTGGTGGCTACACCTTC.

The V call is TRBV19, the J call TRBJ1-5, with no clear D. V dropped 5 bases and J dropped 4 bases, with 9 bases sitting between them. CDR1 is LNHDA and CDR2 is SQIVND in the germline V gene (reference sequence). The CDR3 runs 13 residues. The CDR3 DNA follows: TGTGCCAGTAGTGTAGGACCTAATCAGCCCCAGCATTTT. This codes for CASSVGPNQPQHF.

The rearrangement links TRBV5-6 to TRBJ2-7; 12 bases align to TRBD1. CDR3 size: 15 residues. Germline-derived CDR1 and CDR2 are SGHDT and YYEEEE. With 4 bases clipped from V and 4 bases from J, the junction kept 6 bases outside the gene matches. The CDR3 region has the DNA TGTGCCAGCAGCCGTCCGGGACAGGGGGCTTACGAGCAGTACTTC. Translating it yields CASSRPGQGAYEQYF.

V gene TRBV7-2 combines with J gene TRBJ1-4; D gene ambiguous. Germline V gene lookup returns CDR1 SGHTA and CDR2 FQGNSA. V shed 1 base and J shed 14 bases, with 11 bases lying between them. The CDR3 covers 12 residues. The CDR3 loop reads CASSLDGILLFF. CDR3 bases: TGTGCCAGCAGCTTAGACGGGATCCTCCTGTTTTTT.

The rearrangement links TRBV5-4 to TRBJ2-7; perhaps TRBD1 as D (5 bases). V lost 4 bases and J 5 bases, leaving 13 bases between the germline ends. CDR3 size: 13 residues. Germline CDR1 and CDR2: SGHNT and YYREEE (reference sequence). CDR3 loop: CASSRWGIHEQYF. In nucleotides, the CDR3 is TGTGCCAGCAGCCGGTGGGGCATCCACGAGCAGTACTTC.